The source of this T cell receptor beta chain is a study of blood T cell repertoires in COVID-19. As for the study in general: The United States, Italy and Spain were the sources of the acute and convalescent COVID-19 samples. Sample material is recorded as cDNA or gDNA derived from T cells, B-cell-depleted T cells, or PBMCs.

Germline CDR1 SGHNT, CDR2 YYREEE (reference sequence). V was trimmed by 4 bases and J by 1 base, leaving 11 bases between them. The CDR3 extends over 14 amino acids. Source study methods: Reference gene primers were amplified, and this amplification served to estimate nucleated cell counts. Measured with immunoSEQ multiplex PCR; TCRdb has only the in-frame clones, and not every one. V, J and clone size derive from that table, while D and trimming were established from the DNA sequence. This sample has 95,000 to 150,000 clones; roughly four fifths occur once, and the top ten carry 4% to 5.5%. The J gene is TRBJ1-1, the V gene TRBV5-4; possibly TRBD1 for D (5 bases). This sequence originates from a woman aged 70-85 years with acute or convalescent COVID-19. The sequencing sample was made of peripheral blood. The CDR3 spells CASSIGTSNTEAFF. The CDR3 DNA reads TGTGCCAGCAGCATCGGGACTTCGAACACTGAAGCTTTCTTT.